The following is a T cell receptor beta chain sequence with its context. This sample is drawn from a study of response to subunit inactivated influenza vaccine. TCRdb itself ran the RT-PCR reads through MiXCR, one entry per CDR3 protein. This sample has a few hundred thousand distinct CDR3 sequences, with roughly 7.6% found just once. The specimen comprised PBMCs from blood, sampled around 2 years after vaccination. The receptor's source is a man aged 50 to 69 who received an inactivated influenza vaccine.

CDR3: CASSPLAGGTKNIQYF. CDR3 sequence (DNA): TGTGCCAGCTCACCTCTAGCGGGGGGAACCAAAAACATTCAGTACTTC. This chain links TRBV18 with TRBJ2-4; 11 bases line up with TRBD2. Germline CDR1 and CDR2: KGHSH and LQKENI. Trimming removed 3 bases from V and 2 bases from J; junction bases left unmatched: 3. The CDR3 spans 16 residues.